A single sample is the source of the 3 T cell receptor beta chains below, sequenced in a study of T-cell reconstitution after alpha-beta-depleted transplantation in children. Preparation of the TCRbeta library was carried out with unique molecular identifiers. MiXCR, run by TCRdb on the PCR reads, gives a single entry per CDR3 protein. Of about 410,000 distinct CDR3 sequences in the sample, around 20% were seen once. Sequenced here: PBMCs from the stem cell graft donor, sampled from the stem cell graft. These receptors were taken from a human donor who donated a stem cell graft to a child with acute myeloid leukemia.

Note on this clonotype: This may come from a read error, since a much larger clone is one base off. The rearrangement links TRBV29-1 to TRBJ1-3; D remains ambiguous. Germline assignment: CDR1 SQVTM and CDR2 ANQGSEA. Trimming shortened V by 1 base and J by 2 bases, and 0 bases separated the two germline ends. The CDR3 sequence is 11 residues long. The CDR3, as DNA: TGCAGCGTTGAAGCTGGAAACACCATATATTTT. Its translation: CSVEAGNTIYF.

The J gene is TRBJ2-5, the V gene TRBV29-1; possibly TRBD1 for D (6 bases). The CDR3 is made up of 15 amino acids. From germline, CDR1 is SQVTM and CDR2 ANQGSEA. V was shortened by 2 bases and J by 5 bases, with 18 bases between the two germline ends. CDR3 in DNA: TGCAGCGTTGAAAATCTTCCGGGACAAGGGGAGACCCAGTACTTC. Its translation is CSVENLPGQGETQYF.

This clonotype showed up many times. The chain employs TRBV4-3 and TRBJ1-1, with TRBD1 as a possible D gene (5 bases). V lost 4 bases and J 3 bases, leaving 9 bases between the germline ends. The V gene's germline CDR1 is LGHNA and CDR2 YSLEER. This CDR3 is 13 amino acids long. CDR3 protein: CASSLGPDTEAFF. CDR3 sequence (DNA): TGCGCCAGCAGCCTGGGACCTGACACTGAAGCTTTCTTT.